The rows below give T cell receptor beta chains drawn from one sample of a study of T cell clonotyping in hematopoietic cell transplantation. The repertoire was sequenced with immunoSEQ multiplex PCR; TCRdb's copy has only in-frame clones and lacks some. The sample has approximately 7,000 clones; roughly 35% are singletons. The material was peripheral blood mononuclear cells, obtained 30 days after allogeneic stem cell transplant. The origin of the receptors is a female patient aged 60 to 70 who had an allogeneic stem cell transplant, so the T cells may come from the graft donor. Some clones in this sample may be carry-over from other donors' samples. CDR3s include the opening cysteine and the closing phenylalanine or tryptophan. The D gene is left open where the match is weak. Part of the rows lack a size; the others show once, few, many or a class for expanded clones.

j_call	d_call	v_call	clone_size	cdr3_aa	cdr3_nt
TRBJ1-5	NA	TRBV30	NA	CAWRESRPSNQPQHF	TGTGCCTGGAGAGAGAGCCGGCCAAGCAATCAGCCCCAGCATTTT
TRBJ2-7	NA	TRBV9	NA	CASSRGPEGSSTYF	TGTGCCAGCAGCAGAGGGCCGGAAGGGTCGAGTACGTACTTC
TRBJ1-1	NA	TRBV7-6	NA	CASSLRGGTEAFF	TGTGCCAGCAGCTTGCGAGGAGGCACTGAAGCTTTCTTT
TRBJ1-1	NA	TRBV4-1	NA	CASSLGPGTFVNTEAFF	TGCGCCAGCAGCCTTGGGCCAGGGACTTTCGTGAACACTGAAGCTTTCTTT
TRBJ1-6	NA	TRBV9	few	CASSIRQDHNSPLHF	TGTGCCAGCAGCATACGACAGGACCATAATTCACCCCTCCACTTT
TRBJ2-1	NA	TRBV7-2	few	CASSSLGTRAFF	TGTGCCAGCAGCTCCCTCGGGACTCGCGCGTTCTTC
TRBJ2-5	NA	TRBV2	few	CASETTGETQYF	TGTGCCAGCGAGACCACCGGGGAGACCCAGTACTTC
TRBJ1-6	NA	TRBV30	NA	CAWSDENPSPLHF	TGTGCCTGGTCCGACGAGAACCCATCACCCCTCCACTTT
TRBJ2-3	TRBD1	TRBV30	NA	CAWSTTGVPTDTQYF	TGTGCCTGGAGTACGACAGGGGTCCCCACAGATACGCAGTATTTT
TRBJ2-2	TRBD1	TRBV25-1	NA	CASTGQGSGELFF	TGTGCCAGCACGGGACAGGGCTCCGGGGAGCTGTTTTTT
TRBJ2-6	NA	TRBV6-4	medium-sized	CASSESGANVLTF	TGTGCCAGCAGCGAGTCTGGGGCCAACGTCCTGACTTTC
TRBJ2-1	TRBD2	TRBV30	few	CAWSVGTSNNEQFF	TGTGCCTGGAGTGTAGGGACTAGCAACAATGAGCAGTTCTTC
TRBJ1-1	NA	TRBV30	NA	CAWSTRTEAFF	TGTGCCTGGAGTACCCGGACGGAAGCTTTCTTT
TRBJ1-2	NA	TRBV29-1	NA	CSVKRNYGYTF	TGCAGCGTTAAACGGAACTATGGCTACACCTTC
TRBJ2-7	TRBD1	TRBV30	few	CAWRTGVNYEQYF	TGTGCCTGGAGGACAGGGGTAAACTACGAGCAGTACTTC
TRBJ2-1	TRBD2	TRBV2	NA	CASSESGGYNEQFF	TGTGCCAGCAGCGAGAGCGGGGGTTACAATGAGCAGTTCTTC
TRBJ2-7	NA	TRBV27	few	CASSFDTFSSYEQYF	TGTGCCAGCAGTTTTGACACTTTTTCCTCCTACGAGCAGTACTTC
TRBJ1-3	NA	TRBV30	once	CAWSVTGNSGNTIYF	TGTGCCTGGAGTGTAACAGGGAACTCTGGAAACACCATATATTTT
TRBJ1-6	NA	TRBV14	NA	CASRVVDNSPLHF	TGTGCCAGCAGGGTGGTGGATAATTCACCCCTCCACTTT
TRBJ1-6	NA	TRBV30	NA	CAWSVQGWNSPLHF	TGTGCCTGGAGTGTACAAGGGTGGAATTCACCCCTCCACTTT
TRBJ1-1	NA	TRBV30	NA	CAWRARKSLVFEAFF	TGTGCCTGGAGGGCCCGTAAGAGCTTAGTATTTGAAGCTTTCTTT
TRBJ1-5	NA	TRBV30	few	CAWTRFSNQPQHF	TGTGCCTGGACAAGGTTTAGCAATCAGCCCCAGCATTTT
TRBJ2-3	NA	TRBV4-3	NA	CASSQEARGTQYF	TGCGCCAGCAGCCAAGAAGCGCGGGGAACGCAGTATTTT
TRBJ2-2	NA	TRBV7-8	NA	CASSFAPNTGELFF	TGTGCCAGCAGCTTCGCCCCGAACACCGGGGAGCTGTTTTTT